Included here is one T cell receptor beta chain sequence, with context. What it binds is not known. The source of the sample is a study of OX40 agonist ivuxolimab in advanced cancers. Study in general: Participants averaged approximately 60 years of age (range about 23 to 90) and were roughly 83% male. Under the entry rules, prior anti-PD-1, anti-PD-L1 or anti-CTLA-4 therapy was allowed, and roughly 41% had some. Partial responses were recorded for three patients, including one with hepatocellular carcinoma and two with cutaneous melanoma.

Trimming stripped 3 bases from V and 2 bases from J, with 15 bases between. CDR1 SGHRS and CDR2 YFSETQ come from the germline V gene. The CDR3 sequence is 15 residues long. Study-level points and caveats: Certain nonresponders additionally had low normalized T-cell clonal expansion.

The table came from immunoSEQ multiplex PCR; TCRdb's copy has only in-frame clones and leaves some out. Here the sample spans 100,000 or so clones, more than 85% being singletons. Sequenced material: CD4+ or CD8+ T cells sorted from blood, taken in a trial of the OX40 agonist ivuxolimab. The source is an adult with an advanced solid tumor such as melanoma, head and neck, liver or kidney cancer. The chain is built from TRBV5-1 and TRBJ2-7; D might be TRBD1 or TRBD2, each matching 5 bases. CDR3 nucleotides: TGCGCCAGCAGCTCTCACTGGGACGCCACCTACGAGCAGTACTTC. Translation gives CASSSHWDATYEQYF.